This section outlines one T cell receptor beta chain sequence together with its context. The sample belongs to a study of blood T cell repertoires in COVID-19. In the study overall: Italy, Spain and the United States were the sources of the convalescent and acute COVID-19 samples. Nucleic acid was either cDNA or gDNA, and it came from T cells, B-cell-depleted T cells, or PBMCs.

In the authors' methods: Amplifying reference gene primers gave estimates of nucleated cell counts. Profiled with immunoSEQ multiplex PCR; TCRdb holds only in-frame clones, not every one. The V and J calls and clone size come from that table; D and trimming were worked out from the DNA. The sample yields about 180,000 clones, around 88% seen once. From germline, CDR1 is SEHNR and CDR2 FQNEAQ (reference sequence). V lost 3 bases and J lost 8, with 10 bases in between. This CDR3 is built from 13 residues. The source material was peripheral blood. The chain links TRBV7-9 to TRBJ2-2, with D hard to call. The receptor was derived from a woman aged 25 to 39 with acute or convalescent COVID-19. DNA for the CDR3: TGTGCCAGCAGCTTGGTGCGAGCGGGGGAGCTGTTTTTT. This gives the protein CASSLVRAGELFF.